This T cell receptor (beta chain) was documented in a study of T cells in Graves' hyperthyroidism and ophthalmopathy. TCR beta CDR3 region amplification was performed from RNA transcripts. Researchers ran a first-round RT-PCR on the TCR CDR3 using the HTBI primer set. TCRdb used MiXCR to reprocess the multiplex PCR reads, holding one entry per CDR3 protein. The profile shows roughly 350,000 distinct CDR3 sequences, about 14% of them singletons. Overall study results and limits: Expanded thyroid clonotypes (above 0.001) were mostly also found in blood. Ophthalmopathy, as predicted by the model, came a median about seven months after the prediction.

The CDR3 contains 11 residues. Germline V lookup: CDR1 LGHDT, CDR2 YNNKEL (reference sequence). V was trimmed by 4 bases and J by 9 bases, leaving 9 bases between them. This clonotype has a count of ten or more. Antigen unknown. The chain is built from TRBV3-1 and TRBJ1-1; no definite D call. The TCR comes from a woman aged 25 to 39 with Graves' ophthalmopathy. Sequencing was carried out using blood. The CDR3, as DNA: TGTGCCAGCAGCCCGGGCGTGAAAGCTTTCTTT. Translated: CASSPGVKAFF.